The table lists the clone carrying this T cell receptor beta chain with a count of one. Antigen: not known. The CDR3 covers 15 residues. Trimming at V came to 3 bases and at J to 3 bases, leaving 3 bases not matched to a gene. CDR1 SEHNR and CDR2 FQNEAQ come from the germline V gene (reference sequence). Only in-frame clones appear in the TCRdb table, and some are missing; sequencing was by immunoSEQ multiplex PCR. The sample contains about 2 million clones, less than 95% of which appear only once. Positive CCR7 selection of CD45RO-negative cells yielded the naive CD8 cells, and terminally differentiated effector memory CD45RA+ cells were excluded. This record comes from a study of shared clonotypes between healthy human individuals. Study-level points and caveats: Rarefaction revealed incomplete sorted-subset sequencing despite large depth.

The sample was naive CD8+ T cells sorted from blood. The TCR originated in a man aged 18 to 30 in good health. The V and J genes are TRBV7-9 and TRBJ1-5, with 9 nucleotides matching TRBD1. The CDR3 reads CASSLGQGYNQPQHF. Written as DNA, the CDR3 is TGTGCCAGCAGCTTGGGACAGGGCTACAATCAGCCCCAGCATTTT.